These 25 T cell receptor beta chains came from one sample sequenced in a study of metastatic and nonmetastatic thyroid tumors. With MiXCR, TCRdb reprocessed the PCR reads. The sample yields several thousand clones, approximately 40% seen once. Prior to thyroid surgery, none of the patients had received any treatment. The material sequenced was tumor tissue. These receptors originate from a male donor with papillary thyroid cancer or a benign thyroid nodule (not recorded which). Some clones in this sample may be carry-over from other donors' samples.

This chain links TRBV12-3 or TRBV12-4 with TRBJ2-1; 11 bases line up with TRBD2. V lost 7 bases and J lost 0; bases outside the gene matches: 8. The CDR3 is 17 residues long. CDR3 protein: CASTFSGRGSSYNEQFF. As DNA, the CDR3 is TGTGCCAGCACATTTAGCGGGAGGGGGAGCTCCTACAATGAGCAGTTCTTC.

This clone came up a few times. The chain joins TRBV6-1 to TRBJ2-2; tentatively, D is TRBD1 (6 bases). The CDR3 totals 13 residues. Trimming pared 7 bases from V and 5 bases from J, leaving 11 bases between. In germline, CDR1 is MNHNS, CDR2 SASEGT. CDR3 sequence reads: CASTPGQTGELFF. CDR3 sequence (DNA): TGTGCCAGCACACCGGGACAAACCGGGGAGCTGTTTTTT.

This clone was counted a few times. This likely comes from a read error, as the CDR3 has no conserved phenylalanine or tryptophan at its end. The DNA is omitted, as the CDR3 cannot be located on it reliably, and the CDR3 follows TCRdb's listing. The chain recombines TRBV4-1 with TRBJ2-5; the table's D call of TRBD1 was not tested on the DNA. Termini included, the CDR3 measures 15 amino acids. CDR1 MGHRA and CDR2 YSYEKL come from the germline V gene. The chain's CDR3 is CARQLAGGRGQEAWL.

The chain links TRBV20-1 to TRBJ2-1; D is uncertain. The ends were cut back, 2 bases at V and 4 bases at J, with 18 bases in the middle. The CDR3 loop spans 16 amino acids. The V gene's germline CDR1 is DFQATT and CDR2 SNEGSKA (reference sequence). The DNA for the CDR3 is TGCAGTGCTAGACCTAGGATAGTTCGGCATTACAATGAGCAGTTCTTC. Translating gives CSARPRIVRHYNEQFF.

The chain is built from TRBV20-1 and TRBJ1-4; TRBD1 aligns across 7 bases. The CDR3 runs 18 residues. In germline, CDR1 is DFQATT, CDR2 SNEGSKA (reference sequence). The junction had 13 bases not matched to a gene; V was cut back by 3 bases and J by 0 bases. The CDR3 sequence: CSARPDRENFATNEKLFF. The CDR3 coding sequence is TGCAGTGCTAGGCCCGACAGGGAAAATTTTGCAACTAATGAAAAACTGTTTTTT.

J is TRBJ2-3 and V is TRBV12-3 or TRBV12-4; D may be TRBD2 (6 bases). The CDR3 has 19 amino acids. V gave up 3 bases and J gave up 6 bases, with 28 bases separating them. The CDR3 sequence: CASSLGRLAKTGSMDTQYF. The DNA for the CDR3 is TGTGCCAGCAGTTTGGGGCGGCTAGCTAAAACCGGGAGCATGGATACGCAGTATTTT.

V gene TRBV24-1 combines with J gene TRBJ1-2, with D possibly being TRBD1 (5 bases). The CDR3 is 20 residues long. The germline V gene encodes CDR1 KGHDR and CDR2 SFDVKD. Between the trimmed V and J ends, which lost 7 bases and 0 bases, there was a span of 29 bases. The CDR3 loop is CATSPKVGQPKNDTNYGYTF. CDR3 DNA: TGTGCCACCAGCCCTAAAGTGGGGCAGCCGAAAAATGATACTAACTATGGCTACACCTTC.

The chain combines TRBV6-1 with TRBJ1-6; no clear D. This CDR3 region has 14 residues. V was trimmed by 1 base and J by 8 bases, leaving 9 bases between them. In germline, CDR1 is MNHNS, CDR2 SASEGT. The CDR3 protein is CASSEGSSYSPLHF. The CDR3 DNA is TGTGCCAGCAGTGAAGGATCTTCATATTCACCCCTCCACTTT.

In its sample, this clone was seen a few times. This chain links TRBV28 with TRBJ2-7; weak D call: TRBD1 (5 bases). The CDR3 runs to 11 residues. Germline V gene sequence: CDR1 MDHEN, CDR2 SYDVKM. Trimming removed 5 bases from V and 6 bases from J, with 8 bases in between. Here the CDR3 DNA reads TGTGCCAGCAGTCCAGGGTCCGAGCAGTACTTC. This gives the protein CASSPGSEQYF. Combining the CDR3 with reference TRBV28 and TRBJ2-7 gives the whole variable domain DVKVTQSSRYLVKRTGEKVFLECVQDMDHENMFWYRQDPGLGLRLIYFSYDVKMKEKGDIPEGYSVSREKKERFSLILESASTNQTSMYLCASSPGSEQYFGPGTRLTVT.

The rearrangement links TRBV4-1 to TRBJ2-3; D is uncertain. The CDR3 consists of 15 residues. V lost 1 base, J lost 6 bases, and 14 bases lay in between. CDR1 is MGHRA and CDR2 is YSYEKL in the germline V gene. In DNA, the CDR3 is TGCGCCAGCAGCCAAGGGCCCGCCGCAGTTGATACGCAGTATTTT. Translated, it gives CASSQGPAAVDTQYF.

V is TRBV2 and J is TRBJ1-6, with D possibly being TRBD1 (5 bases). V was trimmed by 1 base and J by 2 bases, leaving 12 bases between them. CDR1 is SNHLY and CDR2 is FYNNEI in the germline V gene. The CDR3 length is 17 residues. The CDR3 DNA reads TGTGCCAGCAGTGAAGGGGCGCACAGGACCTATAATTCACCCCTCCACTTT. Amino acid sequence: CASSEGAHRTYNSPLHF.

The rearrangement uses TRBV11-2 and TRBJ1-2, with D possibly matching TRBD1 (6 bases). Germline values: CDR1 SGHAT, CDR2 FQNNGV. The CDR3 consists of 15 residues. V was clipped by 1 base and J by 3 bases, with 12 bases between them. CDR3 in DNA: TGTGCCAGCAGCTTAGGAACAGGGAATGACTATGGCTACACCTTC. This codes for CASSLGTGNDYGYTF.

The chain is built from TRBV12-3 or TRBV12-4 and TRBJ2-7; D gene uncertain. This CDR3 comprises 11 residues. Trimming removed 1 base from V and 7 bases from J, with 5 bases in between. CDR3 residues: CASSLGLEQYF. The DNA of the CDR3 is TGTGCCAGCAGTTTAGGCCTGGAGCAGTACTTC.

This clone was picked up a small number of times. The chain uses TRBV28 and TRBJ1-3; possibly TRBD1 for D (6 bases). Germline V gene sequence: CDR1 MDHEN, CDR2 SYDVKM. This CDR3 is built from 13 residues. The V end lost 8 bases, the J end lost 2 bases, and 10 bases lay between the germline ends. This CDR3 is CASESGAGNTIYF. In nucleotides, the CDR3 is TGTGCCAGCGAGTCAGGGGCTGGAAACACCATATATTTT.

This clone was picked up a small number of times. This sequence joins TRBV28 and TRBJ2-2, with D possibly TRBD2 on 5 matching bases. V was shortened by 7 bases and J by 5 bases, with 17 bases between the two germline ends. The CDR3 totals 15 residues. Germline V gene data show CDR1 as MDHEN and CDR2 as SYDVKM. The CDR3 nucleotides are TGTGCCAGCACTGCTCACGTGGGAGAAACCGGGGAGCTGTTTTTT. It yields the protein CASTAHVGETGELFF.

The genes are TRBV20-1 and TRBJ1-2; possible D gene TRBD1, 6 bases. Trimming shortened V by 2 bases and J by 5 bases, and 15 bases separated the two germline ends. The CDR3 extends over 14 amino acids. The germline gives CDR1 DFQATT, CDR2 SNEGSKA (reference sequence). This CDR3 is CSARFAGDAYGYTF. The CDR3 region has the DNA TGCAGTGCTAGATTCGCAGGGGACGCATATGGCTACACCTTC.

The genes are TRBV7-8 and TRBJ2-1; TRBD2 matches at 14 bases. The CDR3 is 15 amino acids. CDR1 and CDR2 from the germline V gene are SGHVS and FQNEAQ. The V and J ends lost 5 bases and 7 bases, in that order; junction bases with no gene match: 4. The CDR3 sequence is CASSHGTSGRNEQFF. CDR3 bases: TGTGCCAGCAGCCATGGGACTAGCGGGAGAAATGAGCAGTTCTTC. The whole variable domain, remainder taken from reference TRBV7-8 and TRBJ2-1, is GAGVSQSPRYKVAKRGQDVALRCDPISGHVSLFWYQQALGQGPEFLTYFQNEAQLDKSGLPSDRFFAERPEGSVSTLKIQRTQQEDSAVYLCASSHGTSGRNEQFFGPGTRLTVL.

This clone was counted only a few times. The chain combines TRBV6-2 or TRBV6-3 with TRBJ2-2; a weak D match, TRBD1 (5 bases). Trimming stripped 8 bases from V and 0 bases from J, with 19 bases between. This CDR3 is built from 17 residues. From germline, CDR1 is MNHEY and CDR2 SVGEGT. This chain's CDR3 is CASQGPQGCANTGELFF. The CDR3 bases are TGTGCCAGCCAGGGTCCCCAGGGCTGTGCGAACACCGGGGAGCTGTTTTTT.

V gene TRBV7-3 combines with J gene TRBJ2-7, with D tentatively TRBD2 (7 bases). Trimming took 5 bases from V and 4 from J, leaving 21 bases between them. The length of the CDR3 is 16 residues. In germline, CDR1 is SGHTA, CDR2 FQGTGA. The CDR3 coding sequence is TGTGCCAGCAGCGAAGGGGGGGGACATGCAGGGTACGAGCAGTACTTC. It codes for CASSEGGGHAGYEQYF.

For the CDR3, the DNA is TGTGCCAGCAGTTTCGGGACTAGCGGGGTTGAGCAGTTCTTC. This translates into CASSFGTSGVEQFF. The V and J genes are TRBV27 and TRBJ2-1; 13 nucleotides agree with TRBD2. The ends lost 3 bases at V and 9 bases at J; junction bases unmatched: 2. Germline V CDR1 and CDR2: MNHEY, SMNVEV (reference sequence). The CDR3 sequence is 14 residues long.

Judged by abundance, this clone is large (0.1 to 1%). The V and J genes are TRBV18 and TRBJ2-1; D is ambiguous. Germline V CDR1 and CDR2: KGHSH, LQKENI. The CDR3 runs 12 residues. The V end was cut by 3 bases, the J end by 10 bases, with 10 bases between. The CDR3 spells CASSPAVGEQFF. Written as DNA, the CDR3 is TGTGCCAGCTCACCCGCGGTGGGCGAGCAGTTCTTC. Full variable domain (outside the CDR3, taken from reference TRBV18 and TRBJ2-1): NAGVMQNPRHLVRRRGQEARLRCSPMKGHSHVYWYRQLPEEGLKFMVYLQKENIIDESGMPKERFSAEFPKEGPSILRIQQVVRGDSAAYFCASSPAVGEQFFGPGTRLTVL.

The chain uses TRBV30 and TRBJ2-1; 15 bases align to TRBD2. V shed 1 base, J shed 7 bases, and the junction held 5 bases outside the gene matches. From germline, CDR1 is GTSNPN and CDR2 SVGIG (reference sequence). This CDR3 has 16 residues. For the CDR3, the DNA is TGTGCCTGGAGTGCGGGACTAGCGGGAGGTAGGAATGAGCAGTTCTTC. Its translation: CAWSAGLAGGRNEQFF.

The J gene is TRBJ1-1, the V gene TRBV19; 7 bases map to TRBD1. Germline values: CDR1 LNHDA, CDR2 SQIVND (reference sequence). The CDR3 totals 15 residues. Germline trimming cut 9 bases from V and 7 bases from J; bases unmatched to any gene: 17. CDR3 DNA sequence: TGTGCCAGCTACAACAGGGGCGCGGCGGCAGGTGAAGCTTTCTTT. Translation: CASYNRGAAAGEAFF.

In DNA, the CDR3 is TGTGCCAGCAGCTACTTAGGGCTCGAGCAGTACTTC. It codes for CASSYLGLEQYF. J is TRBJ2-7 and V is TRBV7-2; D uncertain. The CDR3 has 12 residues. CDR1 is SGHTA and CDR2 is FQGNSA in the germline V gene. The germline V and J ends were trimmed by 4 bases and 6 bases, with 10 bases remaining between them.

V usage is TRBV18 and J usage is TRBJ2-3, with 9 positions matching TRBD2. J was trimmed by 2 bases and V by 3 bases; bases with no gene match: 3. This CDR3 comprises 15 residues. From germline, CDR1 is KGHSH and CDR2 LQKENI. The CDR3 DNA follows: TGTGCCAGCTCACCGGAGCGGGGGGACACAGATACGCAGTATTTT. It codes for CASSPERGDTDTQYF.